The rows below give T cell receptor beta chains drawn from one sample of a study of vaccination effects on CD4 cells after COVID-19. These receptors have no identified antigens. Sequencing used immunoSEQ multiplex PCR; TCRdb keeps in-frame clones, though not all of them. The sample yields 45,000 to 70,000 clones, more than 75% seen once. The sequenced sample was CD4+ T cells from PBMCs cultured with HIV peptides, obtained before COVID-19 vaccination. The receptors were sampled from a human donor who had a prior SARS-CoV-2 infection. CDR3s include the opening cysteine and the closing phenylalanine or tryptophan. The order of the fields is J gene, clone size, V gene, D gene, CDR3 protein, CDR3 DNA. The D gene is left open where the match is weak. Some rows mark clone size as missing; the rest say once, few, many or name a class of expanded clone.

J gene: TRBJ2-3; clone size: once; V gene: TRBV4-3; D gene: TRBD1; CDR3 protein: CASSAQGKTDTQYF; CDR3 DNA: TGCGCCAGCAGCGCACAGGGGAAAACAGATACGCAGTATTTT
J gene: TRBJ1-6; clone size: NA; V gene: TRBV10-3; D gene: NA; CDR3 protein: CAISENRMYNSPLHF; CDR3 DNA: TGTGCCATCAGTGAAAACAGGATGTATAATTCACCCCTCCACTTT
J gene: TRBJ2-5; clone size: NA; V gene: TRBV2; D gene: NA; CDR3 protein: CASSYQETQYF; CDR3 DNA: TGTGCCAGCAGTTACCAAGAGACCCAGTACTTC
J gene: TRBJ2-5; clone size: NA; V gene: TRBV9; D gene: TRBD1; CDR3 protein: CASSPRTGVRTQYF; CDR3 DNA: TGTGCCAGCAGCCCTCGGACAGGGGTGAGGACCCAGTACTTC
J gene: TRBJ1-1; clone size: NA; V gene: TRBV6-2/TRBV6-3; D gene: TRBD1; CDR3 protein: CASSYFQGTVNTEAFF; CDR3 DNA: TGTGCCAGCAGTTACTTCCAGGGGACAGTCAACACTGAAGCTTTCTTT
J gene: TRBJ2-7; clone size: NA; V gene: TRBV20-1; D gene: NA; CDR3 protein: CSASYLTGYEQYF; CDR3 DNA: TGCAGTGCTAGTTACCTGACAGGCTACGAGCAGTACTTC
J gene: TRBJ1-2; clone size: NA; V gene: TRBV5-1; D gene: TRBD1; CDR3 protein: CASSLGGVWDRGDGYTF; CDR3 DNA: TGCGCCAGCAGCCTTGGGGGGGTGTGGGACAGGGGTGATGGCTACACCTTC
J gene: TRBJ2-5; clone size: NA; V gene: TRBV9; D gene: NA; CDR3 protein: CASSTRTGGTQYF; CDR3 DNA: TGTGCCAGCAGCACAAGGACCGGGGGGACCCAGTACTTC
J gene: TRBJ2-1; clone size: few; V gene: TRBV6-5; D gene: TRBD2; CDR3 protein: CASSWGLAGAYNEQFF; CDR3 DNA: TGTGCCAGCAGTTGGGGACTAGCGGGAGCCTACAATGAGCAGTTCTTC
J gene: TRBJ1-2; clone size: few; V gene: TRBV24-1; D gene: TRBD1; CDR3 protein: CATSDPGQGAGGYTF; CDR3 DNA: TGTGCCACCAGTGATCCAGGACAGGGGGCAGGCGGCTACACCTTC
J gene: TRBJ1-2; clone size: NA; V gene: TRBV2; D gene: NA; CDR3 protein: CASTPPGGAYGYTF; CDR3 DNA: TGTGCCAGCACCCCGCCCGGTGGGGCTTATGGCTACACCTTC
J gene: TRBJ1-1; clone size: NA; V gene: TRBV6-2/TRBV6-3; D gene: NA; CDR3 protein: CASSYSSGAKDF; CDR3 DNA: TGTGCCAGCAGTTACTCGAGTGGGGCCAAGGATTTT
J gene: TRBJ2-3; clone size: NA; V gene: TRBV14; D gene: NA; CDR3 protein: CASSRLSEGDTQYF; CDR3 DNA: TGTGCCAGCAGCCGTTTAAGTGAGGGAGATACGCAGTATTTT
J gene: TRBJ1-5; clone size: NA; V gene: TRBV2; D gene: NA; CDR3 protein: CASSERAGGNQPQHF; CDR3 DNA: TGTGCCAGCAGTGAAAGGGCAGGGGGCAATCAGCCCCAGCATTTT
J gene: TRBJ2-7; clone size: NA; V gene: TRBV3-1/TRBV3-2; D gene: TRBD2; CDR3 protein: CASSQGYHSGRAIYEQYF; CDR3 DNA: TGTGCCAGCAGCCAAGGATACCATAGCGGGAGGGCGATCTACGAGCAGTACTTC
J gene: TRBJ1-1; clone size: NA; V gene: TRBV3-1/TRBV3-2; D gene: NA; CDR3 protein: CASKSRSTNAEAFF; CDR3 DNA: TGTGCCAGCAAGTCCCGGAGTACAAACGCTGAAGCTTTCTTT
J gene: TRBJ2-3; clone size: few; V gene: TRBV5-6; D gene: NA; CDR3 protein: CASSNPKGFTDTQYF; CDR3 DNA: TGTGCCAGCAGCAACCCAAAAGGGTTTACAGATACGCAGTATTTT
J gene: TRBJ2-2; clone size: NA; V gene: TRBV1; D gene: NA; CDR3 protein: CTSSQCTGELFF; CDR3 DNA: TGCACCAGCAGCCAATGCACCGGGGAGCTGTTTTTT
J gene: TRBJ1-3; clone size: NA; V gene: TRBV7-2; D gene: NA; CDR3 protein: CASSFASALGGNTIYF; CDR3 DNA: TGTGCCAGCAGCTTCGCCAGTGCTTTGGGAGGAAACACCATATATTTT
J gene: TRBJ2-1; clone size: NA; V gene: TRBV30; D gene: NA; CDR3 protein: CAWSVPGAEQFF; CDR3 DNA: TGTGCCTGGAGTGTCCCGGGAGCAGAGCAGTTCTTC
J gene: TRBJ2-1; clone size: NA; V gene: TRBV7-3; D gene: NA; CDR3 protein: CASSPQSSSYNEQFF; CDR3 DNA: TGTGCCAGCAGCCCACAGAGCAGCTCCTACAATGAGCAGTTCTTC
J gene: TRBJ2-7; clone size: NA; V gene: TRBV6-5; D gene: NA; CDR3 protein: CASSYSEYEQYF; CDR3 DNA: TGTGCCAGCAGTTACAGCGAATACGAGCAGTACTTC
J gene: TRBJ1-4; clone size: NA; V gene: TRBV14; D gene: NA; CDR3 protein: CASSQDLRTNEKLFF; CDR3 DNA: TGTGCCAGCAGCCAAGATTTACGGACTAATGAAAAACTGTTTTTT
J gene: TRBJ2-3; clone size: once; V gene: TRBV15; D gene: NA; CDR3 protein: CATSRVGGAPPPDTQYF; CDR3 DNA: TGTGCCACCAGCAGAGTGGGCGGGGCCCCCCCACCAGATACGCAGTATTTT
J gene: TRBJ1-6; clone size: NA; V gene: TRBV6-5; D gene: NA; CDR3 protein: CASSYSRGGYLSPLHF; CDR3 DNA: TGTGCCAGCAGTTACTCGAGGGGTGGATACCTCTCACCCCTCCACTTT
J gene: TRBJ2-4; clone size: few; V gene: TRBV4-2; D gene: TRBD2; CDR3 protein: CASSQDATPGLAGVQYF; CDR3 DNA: TGTGCCAGCAGCCAAGATGCCACACCGGGACTAGCGGGAGTACAGTACTTC
J gene: TRBJ2-1; clone size: NA; V gene: TRBV24-1; D gene: TRBD2; CDR3 protein: CATSDFVGRSNEQFF; CDR3 DNA: TGTGCCACCAGTGATTTTGTCGGGAGGAGCAATGAGCAGTTCTTC